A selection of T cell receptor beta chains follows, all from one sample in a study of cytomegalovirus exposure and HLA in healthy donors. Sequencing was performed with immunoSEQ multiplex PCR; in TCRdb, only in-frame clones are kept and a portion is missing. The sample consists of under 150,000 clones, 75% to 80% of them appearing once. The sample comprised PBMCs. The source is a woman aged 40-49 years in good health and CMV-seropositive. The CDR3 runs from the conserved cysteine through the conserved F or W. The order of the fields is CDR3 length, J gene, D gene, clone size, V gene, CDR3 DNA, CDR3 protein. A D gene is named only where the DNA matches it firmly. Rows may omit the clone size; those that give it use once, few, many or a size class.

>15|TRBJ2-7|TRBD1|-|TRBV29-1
TGCAGCGTTTTTCGAACGCCGGGACAGGGGATCGAGCAGTACTTC
CSVFRTPGQGIEQYF
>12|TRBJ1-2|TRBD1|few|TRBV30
TGTGCCTGGACTTCAGGGGGCGGTGGCTACACCTTC
CAWTSGGGGYTF
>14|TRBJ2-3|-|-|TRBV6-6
TGTGCCAGCAGTTACTCGAGTGATACAGATACGCAGTATTTT
CASSYSSDTDTQYF
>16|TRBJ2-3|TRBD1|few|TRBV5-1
TGCGCCAGCAGCTCCAGACAGGGTTGGAGCACAGATACGCAGTATTTT
CASSSRQGWSTDTQYF
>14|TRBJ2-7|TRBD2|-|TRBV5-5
TGTGCCAGCACCTGGGGGGGTGACCCGGGGGAGCAGTACTTC
CASTWGGDPGEQYF
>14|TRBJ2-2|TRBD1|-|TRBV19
TGTGCCAGTAGGCGGGACAGGGACACCGGGGAGCTGTTTTTT
CASRRDRDTGELFF
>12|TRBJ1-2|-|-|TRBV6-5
TGTGCCAGCAGTAAAGACCGCGGTGGCTACACCTTC
CASSKDRGGYTF
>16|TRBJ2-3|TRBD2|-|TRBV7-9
TGTGCCAGCAGCTCCGCCGGGACTAGCGTTACAGATACGCAGTATTTT
CASSSAGTSVTDTQYF
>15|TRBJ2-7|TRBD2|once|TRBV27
TGTGCCAGCAGTTTATACACGGGAGGGCCGCACGAGCAGTACTTC
CASSLYTGGPHEQYF
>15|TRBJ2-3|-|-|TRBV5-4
TGTGCCAGCAGTCCCCGGGAGAGGTTAGGAGATACGCAGTACTTT
CASSPRERLGDTQYF
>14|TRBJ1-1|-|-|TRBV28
TGTGCCAGCAGTTTACCTCTAACAGGGACTGAAGCTTTCTTT
CASSLPLTGTEAFF
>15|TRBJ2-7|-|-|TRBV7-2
TGTGCCAGCAGCTTAGTGGGAGGAGGAACCTACGAGCAGTACTTC
CASSLVGGGTYEQYF
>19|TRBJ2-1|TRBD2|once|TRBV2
TGTGCCAGCAGCATGACTAGCGGGATGGGGGGTTGGGCGAACAATGAGCAGTTCTTC
CASSMTSGMGGWANNEQFF
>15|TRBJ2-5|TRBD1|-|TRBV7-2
TGTGCCAGCAGCTTAGCTCCGGGACAGGGGGGAGCCCAGTACTTC
CASSLAPGQGGAQYF
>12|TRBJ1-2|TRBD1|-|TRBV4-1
TGCGCCAGCCAGGGGGCAGGCTATGGCTACACCTTC
CASQGAGYGYTF
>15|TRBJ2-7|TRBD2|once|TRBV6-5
TGTGCCAGCAGTGCCATGGCCGGGACTATCTACGAGCAGTACTTC
CASSAMAGTIYEQYF
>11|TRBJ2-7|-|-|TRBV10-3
TGTGCCATCAGTGAACACTACGAGCAGTACTTC
CAISEHYEQYF
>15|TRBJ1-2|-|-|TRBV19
TGTGCCAGTAGTCTAGGGCCGGGGGCTAACTATGGCTACACCTTC
CASSLGPGANYGYTF
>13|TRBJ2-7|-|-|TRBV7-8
TGTGCCAGCAGCTTAGGAGTCACCTACGAGCAGTACTTC
CASSLGVTYEQYF
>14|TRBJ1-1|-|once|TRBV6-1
TGTGCCAGCAGCCGGTTCGGCCAAGAGGGTGAAGCTTTCTTT
CASSRFGQEGEAFF
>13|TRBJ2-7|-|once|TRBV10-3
TGTGCCATCTCGGCAGGAAGCTCCTACGAGCAGTACTTC
CAISAGSSYEQYF